A single T cell receptor (beta chain) is shown here with its context. These data belong to a study of response to subunit inactivated influenza vaccine. The CDR3 totals 11 residues. V was trimmed by 4 bases and J by 1 base, leaving 4 bases between them. Germline CDR1 and CDR2: SQVTM and ANQGSEA. In TCRdb, the RT-PCR reads were re-called with MiXCR into one record per CDR3 protein. The repertoire consists of around 650,000 distinct CDR3 sequences, with roughly 14% occurring once and the leading ten covering approximately 10%. Here the sequenced sample was PBMCs from blood, taken 11 to 12 days after vaccination. The chain joins TRBV29-1 to TRBJ1-2; no definite D call. This TCR derives from a man between 50 and 59 years old who received an inactivated influenza vaccine. The CDR3 is CSVGGNYGYTF. DNA for the CDR3: TGCAGCGTTGGTGGTAACTATGGCTACACCTTC.